This T cell receptor (beta chain) was captured by sequencing in a study of blood T cell repertoires in COVID-19. Turning to the study itself: Acute and convalescent COVID-19 specimens originated in the United States, Italy and Spain.

Clinical history as reported by participants underpinned cohort assignment. The authors' processing: Amplification of reference gene primers provided the estimated nucleated cell counts. The repertoire was sequenced with immunoSEQ multiplex PCR; TCRdb's copy has only in-frame clones and lacks some. D and trimming come from the DNA, and the V and J calls and clone size come from that table. The sample includes about 250,000 clones, approximately 81% seen only once; the top ten take around 6.3%. Trimming removed 6 bases from V and 4 bases from J, with 16 bases in between. Germline-derived CDR1 and CDR2 are MNHEY and SVGAGI. This CDR3 is built from 15 residues.

The specimen sequenced was PBMCs or T cells enriched from blood (not recorded which). The sequence was obtained from a woman in her forties or fifties who had been exposed to COVID-19. The rearrangement joins TRBV6-5 to TRBJ1-3; no clear D. CDR3 coding DNA: TGTGCCAGCAGCCTCCTGAAGGGAGGAGGAAACACCATATATTTT. Translating it yields CASSLLKGGGNTIYF.